A single T cell receptor (beta chain) is shown here with its context. Its antigen is not known. The data belong to a study of OX40 agonist ivuxolimab in advanced cancers. The wider study: Hepatocellular carcinoma, melanoma, renal cell or head and neck cancer was diagnosed in the dose-escalation patients. The mean age was around 56 years, ranging from about 20 to 90, with under 90% of participants male. Previous treatment with anti-PD-1, anti-PD-L1 or anti-CTLA-4 therapy was allowed; under 50% had received some. Study-wide results and limits: Low normalized T-cell clonal expansion also characterized some of the nonresponders.

The trim removed 6 bases at V and 2 bases at J, leaving 3 bases unmatched. This CDR3 has 15 residues. CDR1 is SGHRS and CDR2 is YFSETQ in the germline V gene. This table comes from immunoSEQ multiplex PCR, and its TCRdb copy is limited to in-frame clones, with some not included. The table records tens of thousands of clones, about 83% of them present only once. The rearrangement links TRBV5-1 to TRBJ2-3; 13 nucleotides align to TRBD2. This receptor was obtained from an adult with an advanced solid tumor such as melanoma, head and neck, liver or kidney cancer. The sample was CD4+ or CD8+ T cells sorted from blood, taken in a trial of the OX40 agonist ivuxolimab. This chain's CDR3 is CASMTSGGLTDTQYF. CDR3 sequence (DNA): TGCGCCAGCATGACTAGCGGGGGGCTCACAGATACGCAGTATTTT.